The next 26 T cell receptor beta chains were all read from a single sample in a study of spatial heterogeneity in lung cancer. TCRdb re-derived calls from the 5' RACE reads in MiXCR, one entry per CDR3 protein. The sample lists tens of thousands of distinct CDR3 sequences; around 7.5% were seen once. As for time point: sample taken at primary tumor resection. Whole RNA, isolated from tumor, nontumor lung or frozen PBMC, was sequenced without prior sorting. Specimen: PBMCs, collected at surgery. These receptors were taken from a male donor with early-stage non-small cell lung cancer.

This clonotype was recorded many times. The chain couples TRBV6-2 or TRBV6-3 to TRBJ1-4, with D possibly being TRBD1 (6 bases). The V end was cut by 6 bases, the J end by 8 bases, with 25 bases between. Germline V gene lookup returns CDR1 MNHEY and CDR2 SVGEGT. The CDR3 runs to 17 residues. The CDR3 reads CASRKWGLGGNGEKLFF. In DNA form, the CDR3 reads TGTGCCAGCAGAAAATGGGGGCTCGGCGGAAATGGAGAAAAACTGTTTTTT.

A few counts support this clonotype. The chain combines TRBV5-6 with TRBJ2-5; 7 nucleotides match TRBD2. The germline CDR1 and CDR2 sequences are SGHDT and YYEEEE. V was pared by 4 bases and J by 4 bases, with 7 bases of the junction left unmatched. The CDR3 extends over 14 amino acids. The CDR3 sequence is CASSPGGGGETQYF. Here the CDR3 DNA reads TGTGCCAGCAGCCCCGGCGGGGGTGGAGAGACCCAGTACTTC.

In its sample, this clonotype was seen many times. V and J are TRBV6-5 and TRBJ2-5; 7 bases line up with TRBD2. V dropped 3 bases and J dropped 1; count of bases not matched to a gene: 8. Germline V CDR1 and CDR2: MNHEY, SVGAGI. The CDR3 extends over 16 amino acids. The CDR3: CASSYWVRGGQETQYF. The CDR3 DNA reads TGTGCCAGCAGTTATTGGGTCCGCGGGGGCCAAGAGACCCAGTACTTC.

The rearrangement links TRBV19 to TRBJ2-1; 12 bases agree with TRBD2. V lost 5 bases to trimming and J lost 6 bases; unmatched junction nucleotides: 8. Germline loops: CDR1 LNHDA, CDR2 SQIVND (reference sequence). The CDR3 runs to 16 residues. This CDR3 reads CASSPLAGGPTNEQFF. The DNA for the CDR3 is TGTGCCAGTAGTCCTCTAGCGGGAGGGCCGACCAATGAGCAGTTCTTC.

This clonotype has a single count. This chain connects TRBV9 to TRBJ1-6, with 9 bases fitting TRBD1. V gave up 4 bases and J gave up 6 bases; unmatched junction bases: 14. Germline-derived CDR1 and CDR2 are SGDLS and YYNGEE. This CDR3 has 18 amino acids. Here the CDR3 reads CASSRGQGFISPNSPLHF. CDR3 nucleotide sequence: TGTGCCAGCAGCCGGGGACAGGGTTTCATCTCCCCTAATTCACCCCTCCACTTT.

This clonotype was seen only a few times. This chain links TRBV29-1 with TRBJ2-7; the D gene is possibly TRBD1 (6 bases). The V gene's germline CDR1 is SQVTM and CDR2 ANQGSEA. The CDR3 loop spans 16 amino acids. In DNA, the CDR3 is TGCTTGTCCCTTGGGGCGCGGCTAGGGGGATACTACGAGCAGTACTTC. This gives the protein CLSLGARLGGYYEQYF.

This clonotype was counted many times. The gene calls are TRBV4-3 and TRBJ1-5; D unclear. The CDR3 runs 13 residues. Germline values: CDR1 LGHNA, CDR2 YSLEER. V lost 1 base to trimming and J lost 11 bases, with 12 bases between them. Here the CDR3 reads CASSQASGMAQHF. In nucleotides, the CDR3 is TGCGCCAGCAGCCAAGCCAGTGGGATGGCCCAGCATTTT.

Many counts were recorded for this clonotype. This rearrangement joins TRBV7-9 to TRBJ2-1; a possible D gene is TRBD1 (6 bases). CDR1 is SEHNR and CDR2 is FQNEAQ in the germline V gene (reference sequence). The V end was cut by 3 bases, the J end by 9 bases, with 15 bases between. The CDR3 spans 14 residues. The chain's CDR3 is CASSFELGAVEQFF. For the CDR3, the DNA is TGTGCCAGCAGCTTTGAGCTGGGGGCGGTTGAGCAGTTCTTC.

CDR3 sequence: CASSDSPRPVTGELFF. In nucleotides, the CDR3 is TGTGCCAGCAGTGACTCTCCACGGCCAGTTACCGGGGAGCTGTTTTTT. The chain employs TRBV6-4 and TRBJ2-2; D gene uncertain. This CDR3 region has 16 residues. V was trimmed by 0 bases and J by 5 bases, leaving 13 bases between them. The germline CDR1 and CDR2 sequences are MRHNA and SNTAGT.

Ten or more counts support this clonotype. V is TRBV3-1 and J is TRBJ1-5; no clear D. The V end lost 3 bases, the J end lost 3 bases, and 6 bases lay between the germline ends. The CDR3 is made up of 13 amino acids. The germline V gene encodes CDR1 LGHDT and CDR2 YNNKEL (reference sequence). CDR3 in DNA: TGTGCCAGCAGCCAGGGTGACAATCAGCCCCAGCATTTT. It yields the protein CASSQGDNQPQHF.

The chain is built from TRBV7-9 and TRBJ2-5; 9 nucleotides match TRBD1. This CDR3 spans 15 amino acids. The ends lost 1 base at V and 5 bases at J; junction bases unmatched: 5. Germline CDR1 and CDR2: SEHNR and FQNEAQ (reference sequence). CDR3 loop: CASSLVTGGKETQYF. CDR3 in DNA: TGTGCCAGCAGCTTAGTTACAGGGGGCAAGGAGACCCAGTACTTC.

The chain employs TRBV6-6 and TRBJ1-2, with D possibly matching TRBD1 (6 bases). The V gene's germline CDR1 is MNHNY and CDR2 SVGAGI (reference sequence). The length of the CDR3 is 14 residues. V was clipped by 6 bases and J by 4 bases, with 15 bases between them. The CDR3 sequence: CASSGRTDSYGYTF. The CDR3 DNA reads as TGTGCCAGCAGCGGAAGGACAGACTCCTATGGCTACACCTTC.

This sequence joins TRBV30 and TRBJ1-2; D gene uncertain. V was cut by 4 bases and J by 6 bases, with 15 bases left in between. This CDR3 comprises 13 residues. Germline-derived CDR1 and CDR2 are GTSNPN and SVGIG (reference sequence). In DNA form, the CDR3 reads TGTGCCTGGACCCCACTTCGGATGAATGGCTACACCTTC. Protein: CAWTPLRMNGYTF.

Worth noting for this clonotype: A much larger clone is a single base away; this may be a read error. The chain has TRBV4-1 and TRBJ2-2; 8 bases agree with TRBD2. This CDR3 is 17 amino acids long. Germline V gene sequence: CDR1 MGHRA, CDR2 YSYEKL. This CDR3 reads CASSQVNLGLDSGVLFF. CDR3 sequence (DNA): TGCGCCAGCAGCCAAGTTAACCTGGGACTAGATTCCGGGGTGCTGTTTTTT.

This clonotype showed up many times. The gene calls are TRBV6-4 and TRBJ2-1, with 7 bases fitting TRBD2. CDR1 MRHNA and CDR2 SNTAGT come from the germline V gene. Trimming cost V 3 bases and J 1 base; bases outside gene matches: 6. CDR3 size: 16 residues. CDR3 loop: CASSEDSGGSYNEQFF. The CDR3 DNA reads as TGTGCCAGCAGTGAAGATTCGGGGGGTTCCTACAATGAGCAGTTCTTC.

This clonotype appeared many times. The chain carries TRBV6-6 and TRBJ1-6, with unresolved D. From germline, CDR1 is MNHNY and CDR2 SVGAGI (reference sequence). Deletions cut 5 bases from V and 0 bases from J, with 8 bases between. The CDR3 has 15 residues. This CDR3 reads CASSEQSSYNSPLHF. DNA for the CDR3: TGTGCCAGCAGTGAACAGAGCTCCTATAATTCACCCCTCCACTTT.

Many counts were recorded for this clonotype. V is TRBV25-1 and J is TRBJ2-1; the match to TRBD1 covers 9 bases. This CDR3 has 19 residues. The germline CDR1 and CDR2 sequences are MGHDK and SYGVNS. V gave up 2 bases and J gave up 4 bases; unmatched junction bases: 15. For the CDR3, the DNA is TGTGCCAGCAGTGAAAGGGTCCCACGCGGGACAGGGCTTTACAATGAGCAGTTCTTC. This encodes CASSERVPRGTGLYNEQFF.

This clonotype was recorded many times. This sequence joins TRBV5-6 and TRBJ1-1; the D is unclear. Germline CDR1 is SGHDT and CDR2 is YYEEEE. The germline V and J ends were trimmed by 4 bases and 1 base, with 11 bases remaining between them. The CDR3 length is 14 residues. The CDR3 DNA is TGTGCCAGCAGCAGCACTTGGGGGAACACTGAAGCTTTCTTT. Protein: CASSSTWGNTEAFF.

This clonotype came up many times. This CDR3 is CASSPTGGTDTQYF. DNA for the CDR3: TGTGCCAGCAGTCCGACAGGGGGCACAGATACGCAGTATTTT. The J gene is TRBJ2-3, the V gene TRBV12-3 or TRBV12-4; TRBD1 matches 8 bases. The CDR3 has 14 amino acids. V shed 5 bases, J shed 1 base, and the junction held 2 bases outside the gene matches.

This clonotype was seen only a few times. V gene TRBV7-9 combines with J gene TRBJ2-3; D gene unclear. Trimming took 7 bases from V and 1 from J, leaving 12 bases between them. This CDR3 contains 14 residues. Looked up from germline, CDR1 is SEHNR and CDR2 is FQNEAQ (reference sequence). CDR3 sequence (DNA): TGTGCCAGCACCAGAGTTGGGGGCACAGATACGCAGTATTTT. Protein sequence: CASTRVGGTDTQYF. The whole variable domain, remainder taken from reference TRBV7-9 and TRBJ2-3, is DTGVSQNPRHKITKRGQNVTFRCDPISEHNRLYWYRQTLGQGPEFLTYFQNEAQLEKSRLLSDRFSAERPKGSFSTLEIQRTEQGDSAMYLCASTRVGGTDTQYFGPGTRLTVL.

This clonotype was found many times. The chain combines TRBV13 with TRBJ2-5; unclear D gene. The CDR3 extends over 12 amino acids. Germline assignment: CDR1 PRHDT and CDR2 FYEKMQ (reference sequence). V was pared by 1 base and J by 5 bases, with 5 bases between. The CDR3 sequence: CASSLVRETQYF. The DNA of the CDR3 is TGTGCCAGCAGCTTAGTTCGGGAGACCCAGTACTTC.

This clonotype was detected many times. The chain joins TRBV27 to TRBJ2-1; no clear D gene. V was pared by 5 bases and J by 0 bases, with 17 bases between. The length of the CDR3 is 17 residues. Per the germline V gene, CDR1 is MNHEY and CDR2 is SMNVEV (reference sequence). CDR3 coding DNA: TGTGCCAGCAGTACCCAATCTGGGGAAAGCTCCTACAATGAGCAGTTCTTC. Translated, it gives CASSTQSGESSYNEQFF.

Many counts were recorded for this clonotype. The CDR3 sequence: CASSHRGTSSYNEQFF. DNA of the CDR3: TGTGCCAGCAGTCACCGGGGAACCAGCTCCTACAATGAGCAGTTCTTC. The genes are TRBV6-1 and TRBJ2-1, with D maybe TRBD2 (5 bases). The germline V gene encodes CDR1 MNHNS and CDR2 SASEGT. Deletions cut 5 bases from V and 0 bases from J, with 14 bases between. The CDR3 consists of 16 residues.

The chain joins TRBV27 to TRBJ2-3; D unclear. Germline V gene lookup returns CDR1 MNHEY and CDR2 SMNVEV (reference sequence). The V end lost 3 bases, the J end lost 3 bases, and 10 bases lay between the germline ends. This CDR3 spans 14 amino acids. The CDR3 is CASSFRGPTDTQYF. Here the CDR3 DNA reads TGTGCCAGCAGTTTTCGCGGCCCTACAGATACGCAGTATTTT.

This clonotype was seen a handful of times. The V call is TRBV20-1, the J call TRBJ2-1; TRBD2 aligns across 13 bases. This CDR3 is built from 15 residues. Per the germline V gene, CDR1 is DFQATT and CDR2 is SNEGSKA (reference sequence). V lost 1 base and J lost 7; bases outside the gene matches: 4. Written as DNA, the CDR3 is TGCAGTGCTAGAGGACTAGCGGGGGGCGAGAATGAGCAGTTCTTC. Translating it yields CSARGLAGGENEQFF.

This clonotype was detected many times. The chain combines TRBV27 with TRBJ2-3, with D perhaps TRBD2 (6 bases). The CDR3 runs 14 residues. The germline CDR1 and CDR2 sequences are MNHEY and SMNVEV (reference sequence). V was clipped by 3 bases and J by 5 bases, with 12 bases between them. This CDR3 reads CASSFPGGGDTQYF. CDR3 coding DNA: TGTGCCAGCAGTTTCCCCGGGGGTGGAGATACGCAGTATTTT.